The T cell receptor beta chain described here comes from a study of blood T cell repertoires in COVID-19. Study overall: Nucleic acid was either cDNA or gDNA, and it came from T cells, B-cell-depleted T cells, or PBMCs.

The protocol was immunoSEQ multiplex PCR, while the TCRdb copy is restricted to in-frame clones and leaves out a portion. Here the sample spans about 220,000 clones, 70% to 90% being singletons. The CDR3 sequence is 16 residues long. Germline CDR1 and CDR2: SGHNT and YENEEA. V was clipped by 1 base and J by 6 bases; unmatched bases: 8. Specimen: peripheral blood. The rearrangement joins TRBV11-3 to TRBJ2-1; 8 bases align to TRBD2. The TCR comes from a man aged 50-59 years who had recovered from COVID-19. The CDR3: CASSLGLSGMINEQFF. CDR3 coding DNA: TGTGCCAGCAGCTTAGGTCTTAGCGGGATGATCAATGAGCAGTTCTTC.